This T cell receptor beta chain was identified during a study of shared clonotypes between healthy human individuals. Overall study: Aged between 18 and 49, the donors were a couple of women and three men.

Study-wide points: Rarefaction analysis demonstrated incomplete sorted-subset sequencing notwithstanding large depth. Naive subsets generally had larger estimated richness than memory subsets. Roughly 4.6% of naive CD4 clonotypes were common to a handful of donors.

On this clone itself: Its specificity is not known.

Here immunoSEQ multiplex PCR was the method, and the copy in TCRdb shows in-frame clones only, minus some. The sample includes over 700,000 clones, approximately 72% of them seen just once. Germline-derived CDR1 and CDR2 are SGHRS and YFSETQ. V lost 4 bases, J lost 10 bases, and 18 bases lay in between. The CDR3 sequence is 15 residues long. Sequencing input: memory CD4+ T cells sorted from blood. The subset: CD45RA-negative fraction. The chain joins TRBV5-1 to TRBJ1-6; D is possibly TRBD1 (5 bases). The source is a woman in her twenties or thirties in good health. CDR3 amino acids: CASSRTRDSGSPLHF. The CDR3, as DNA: TGCGCCAGCAGCCGTACCAGGGATTCGGGCTCACCCCTCCACTTT. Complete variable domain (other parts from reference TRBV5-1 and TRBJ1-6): KAGVTQTPRYLIKTRGQQVTLSCSPISGHRSVSWYQQTPGQGLQFLFEYFSETQRNKGNFPGRFSGRQFSNSRSEMNVSTLELGDSALYLCASSRTRDSGSPLHFGNGTRLTVT.